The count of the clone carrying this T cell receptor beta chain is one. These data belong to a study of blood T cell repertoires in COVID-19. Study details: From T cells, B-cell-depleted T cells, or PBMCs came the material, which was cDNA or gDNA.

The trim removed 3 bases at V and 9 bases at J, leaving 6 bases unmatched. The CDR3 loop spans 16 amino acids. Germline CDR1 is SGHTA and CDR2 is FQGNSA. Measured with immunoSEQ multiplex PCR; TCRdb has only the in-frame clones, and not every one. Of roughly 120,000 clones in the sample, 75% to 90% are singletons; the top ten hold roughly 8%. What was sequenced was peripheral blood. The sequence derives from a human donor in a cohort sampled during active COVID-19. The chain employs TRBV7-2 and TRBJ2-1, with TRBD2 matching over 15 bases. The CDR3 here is CASSFRTSGGASEQFF. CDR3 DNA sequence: TGTGCCAGCAGCTTCAGGACTAGCGGGGGGGCCAGTGAGCAGTTCTTC.